What follows is one T cell receptor (beta chain) and its context. This record belongs to a study of control samples from healthy donors and cancer patients. Germline lookup yields CDR1 KGHSH and CDR2 LQKENI. Trimming removed 3 bases from V and 0 bases from J, with 11 bases in between. The CDR3 is 15 residues long. Some clones are missing from TCRdb's copy, which holds only in-frame ones; the method was immunoSEQ multiplex PCR. The sample has some 160,000 clones; roughly 94% are singletons. The TCR was taken from a woman aged 35 to 49 in good health. Specimen: blood. The chain is built from TRBV18 and TRBJ1-2; D is possibly TRBD1 (5 bases). CDR3 residues: CASSPGTEANYGYTF. Here the CDR3 DNA reads TGTGCCAGCTCACCGGGGACCGAAGCTAACTATGGCTACACCTTC.